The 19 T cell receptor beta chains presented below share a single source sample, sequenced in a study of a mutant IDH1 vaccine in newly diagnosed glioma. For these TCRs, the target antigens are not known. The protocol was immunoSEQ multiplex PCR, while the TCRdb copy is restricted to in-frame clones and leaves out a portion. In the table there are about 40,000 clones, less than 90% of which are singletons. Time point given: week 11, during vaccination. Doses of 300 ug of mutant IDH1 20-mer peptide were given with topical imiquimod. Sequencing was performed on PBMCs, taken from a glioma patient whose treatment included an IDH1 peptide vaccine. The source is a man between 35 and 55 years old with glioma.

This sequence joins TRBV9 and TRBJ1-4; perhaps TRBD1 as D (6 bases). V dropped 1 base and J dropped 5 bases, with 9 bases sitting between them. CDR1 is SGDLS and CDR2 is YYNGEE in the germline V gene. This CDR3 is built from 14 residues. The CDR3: CASSVWDNNEKLFF. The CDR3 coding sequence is TGTGCCAGCAGCGTATGGGACAACAATGAAAAACTGTTTTTT.

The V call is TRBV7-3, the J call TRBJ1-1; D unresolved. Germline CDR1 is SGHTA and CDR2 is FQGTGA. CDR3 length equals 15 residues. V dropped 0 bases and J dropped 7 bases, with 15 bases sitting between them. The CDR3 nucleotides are TGTGCCAGCAGCTTAACGACTTCGGGTGGAGGTGAAGCTTTCTTT. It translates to CASSLTTSGGGEAFF. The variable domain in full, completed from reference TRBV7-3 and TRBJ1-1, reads GAGVSQTPSNKVTEKGKYVELRCDPISGHTALYWYRQSLGQGPEFLIYFQGTGAADDSGLPNDRFFAVRPEGSVSTLKIQRTERGDSAVYLCASSLTTSGGGEAFFGQGTRLTVV.

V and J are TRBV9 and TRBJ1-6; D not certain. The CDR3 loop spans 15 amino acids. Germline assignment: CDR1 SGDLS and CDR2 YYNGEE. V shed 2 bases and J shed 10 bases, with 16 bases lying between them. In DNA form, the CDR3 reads TGTGCCAGCAGCGTTAGGATGGGAGGAGGATCACCCCTCCACTTT. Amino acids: CASSVRMGGGSPLHF.

The CDR3 coding sequence is TGTGCCAGTAGTCGTTCTAGCCAACCCACAGATACGCAGTATTTT. It encodes CASSRSSQPTDTQYF. This chain connects TRBV19 to TRBJ2-3; a weak D match, TRBD2 (5 bases). Germline V gives CDR1 LNHDA, CDR2 SQIVND (reference sequence). This CDR3 has 15 residues. V was pared by 5 bases and J by 2 bases, with 14 bases between.

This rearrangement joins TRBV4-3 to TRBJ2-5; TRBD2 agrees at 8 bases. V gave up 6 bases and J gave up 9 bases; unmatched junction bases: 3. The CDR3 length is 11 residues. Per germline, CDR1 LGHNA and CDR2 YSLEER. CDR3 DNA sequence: TGCGCCAGCAGTTACGGGGGGGCCCAGTACTTC. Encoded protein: CASSYGGAQYF.

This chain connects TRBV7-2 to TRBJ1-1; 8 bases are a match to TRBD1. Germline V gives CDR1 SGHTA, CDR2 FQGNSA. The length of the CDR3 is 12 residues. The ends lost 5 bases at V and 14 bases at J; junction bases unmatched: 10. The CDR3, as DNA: TGTGCCAGCAGCACACGGACAGGGAGGCTATTCTTT. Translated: CASSTRTGRLFF.

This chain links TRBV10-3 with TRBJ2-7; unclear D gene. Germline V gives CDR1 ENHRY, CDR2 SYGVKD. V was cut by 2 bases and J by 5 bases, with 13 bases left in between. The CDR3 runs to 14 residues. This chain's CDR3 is CAISEGRLVDEQYF. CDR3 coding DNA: TGTGCCATCAGTGAGGGCAGGCTGGTCGACGAGCAGTACTTC.

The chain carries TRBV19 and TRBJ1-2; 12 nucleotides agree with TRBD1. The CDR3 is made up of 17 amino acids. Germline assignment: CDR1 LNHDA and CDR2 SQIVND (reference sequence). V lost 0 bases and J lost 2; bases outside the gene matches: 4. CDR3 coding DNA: TGTGCCAGTAGTATAGAGGGGACAGGGGGCGCAAACTATGGCTACACCTTC. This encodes CASSIEGTGGANYGYTF.

The CDR3 spells CASSPDDRASSGYTF. CDR3 sequence (DNA): TGTGCCAGCAGTCCCGATGACAGGGCGTCTAGCGGCTACACCTTC. V usage is TRBV2 and J usage is TRBJ1-2; 7 nucleotides match TRBD1. CDR1 is SNHLY, CDR2 FYNNEI, per germline. The CDR3 length is 15 residues. Germline trimming cut 5 bases from V and 8 bases from J; bases unmatched to any gene: 14.

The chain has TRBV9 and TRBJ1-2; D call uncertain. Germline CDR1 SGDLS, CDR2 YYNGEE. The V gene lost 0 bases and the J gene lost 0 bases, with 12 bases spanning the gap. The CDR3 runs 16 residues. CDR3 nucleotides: TGTGCCAGCAGCGTAGATCAGAGAAGCCCTAACTATGGCTACACCTTC. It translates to CASSVDQRSPNYGYTF.

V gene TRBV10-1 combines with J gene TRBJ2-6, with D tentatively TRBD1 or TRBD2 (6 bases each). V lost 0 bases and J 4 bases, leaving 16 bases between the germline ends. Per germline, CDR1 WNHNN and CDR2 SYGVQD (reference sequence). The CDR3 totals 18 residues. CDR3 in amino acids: CASSESRLPGAGANVLTF. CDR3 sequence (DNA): TGCGCCAGCAGTGAGTCGAGGCTCCCGGGGGCGGGGGCCAACGTCCTGACTTTC.

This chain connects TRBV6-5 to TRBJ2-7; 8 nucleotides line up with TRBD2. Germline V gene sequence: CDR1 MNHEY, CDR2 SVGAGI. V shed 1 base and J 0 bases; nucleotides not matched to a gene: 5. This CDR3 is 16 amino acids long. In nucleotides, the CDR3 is TGTGCCAGCAGTTACTTGAGCGGGAGAAGCTCCTACGAGCAGTACTTC. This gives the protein CASSYLSGRSSYEQYF.

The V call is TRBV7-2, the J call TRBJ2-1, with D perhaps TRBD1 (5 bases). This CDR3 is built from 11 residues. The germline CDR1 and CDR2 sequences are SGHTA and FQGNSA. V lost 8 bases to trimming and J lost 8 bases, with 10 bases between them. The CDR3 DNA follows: TGTGCCAGCGGTATCAGGGATGAGCAGTTCTTC. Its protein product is CASGIRDEQFF.

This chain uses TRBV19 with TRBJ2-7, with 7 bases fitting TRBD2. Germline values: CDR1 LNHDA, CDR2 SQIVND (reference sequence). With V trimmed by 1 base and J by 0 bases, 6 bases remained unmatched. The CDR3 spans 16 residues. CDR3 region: CASSIVRAGSSYEQYF. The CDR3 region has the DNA TGTGCCAGTAGTATAGTTCGAGCGGGGAGCTCCTACGAGCAGTACTTC.

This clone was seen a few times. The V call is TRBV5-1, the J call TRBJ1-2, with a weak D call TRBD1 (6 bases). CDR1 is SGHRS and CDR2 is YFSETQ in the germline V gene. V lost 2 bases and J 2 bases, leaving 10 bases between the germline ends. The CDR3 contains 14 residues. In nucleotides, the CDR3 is TGCGCCAGCAGCTTAAACAGGGCCAACTATGGCTACACCTTC. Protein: CASSLNRANYGYTF.

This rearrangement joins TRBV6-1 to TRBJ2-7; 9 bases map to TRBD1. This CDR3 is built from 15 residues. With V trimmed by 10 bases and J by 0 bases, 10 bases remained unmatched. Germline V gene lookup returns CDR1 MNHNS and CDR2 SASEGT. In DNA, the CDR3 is TGTGCCATCTACGACAGGGGGATCCTCTCCTACGAGCAGTACTTC. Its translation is CAIYDRGILSYEQYF.

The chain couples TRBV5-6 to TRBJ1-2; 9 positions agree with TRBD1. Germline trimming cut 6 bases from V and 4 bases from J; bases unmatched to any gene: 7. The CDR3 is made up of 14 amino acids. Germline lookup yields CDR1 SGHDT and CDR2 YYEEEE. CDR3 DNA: TGTGCCAGCACTGAACCGGGACAGGGCTATGGCTACACCTTC. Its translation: CASTEPGQGYGYTF.

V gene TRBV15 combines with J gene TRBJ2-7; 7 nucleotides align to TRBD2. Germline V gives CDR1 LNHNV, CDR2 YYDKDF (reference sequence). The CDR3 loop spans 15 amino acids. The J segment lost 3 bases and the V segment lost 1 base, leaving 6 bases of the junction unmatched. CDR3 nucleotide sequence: TGTGCCACCAGCAGAGGAGGGACTATCAGCTACGAGCAGTACTTC. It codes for CATSRGGTISYEQYF.

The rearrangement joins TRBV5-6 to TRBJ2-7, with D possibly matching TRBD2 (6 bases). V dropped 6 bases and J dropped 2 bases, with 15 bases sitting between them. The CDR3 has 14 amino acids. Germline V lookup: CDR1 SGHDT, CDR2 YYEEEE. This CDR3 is CASIFSGATYEQYF. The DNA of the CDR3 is TGTGCCAGCATTTTTAGCGGAGCGACCTACGAGCAGTACTTC.